The clone carrying this T cell receptor beta chain has a count of ten or more. No antigen is known for it. Scientists amplified the TCR beta CDR3 regions from RNA transcripts. HTBI-primed RT-PCR formed the first round, and a multiplex PCR formed the second. MiXCR, applied by TCRdb to the multiplex PCR reads, yields one record per CDR3 protein. The table shows roughly 410,000 distinct CDR3 sequences, with roughly 14% occurring only once. V shed 9 bases, J shed 2 bases, and the junction held 9 bases outside the gene matches. This CDR3 spans 14 amino acids. CDR1 and CDR2 (germline): MNHEY, SVGEGT. This entry comes from a study of Graves' ophthalmopathy and Graves' hyperthyroidism. Overall study findings and caveats: Distinction of ophthalmopathy from stable hyperthyroidism by a 13-signature model reached roughly 87% sensitivity and about 80% specificity.

Hyperthyroidism patients, all newly diagnosed, had under 2 months' duration and ages of 18 to 65. Patients were diagnosed from clinical symptoms, serum thyroxine, TRAb, thyroid ultrasound and orbital computed tomography. The chain is built from TRBV6-2 or TRBV6-3 and TRBJ2-7; 8 nucleotides match TRBD2. The source of this sequence is a woman under 30 with stable Graves' hyperthyroidism. Sequencing used peripheral blood. CDR3 loop: CASNLAGSPYEQYF. CDR3 nucleotide sequence: TGTGCCAGTAATCTAGCGGGCTCTCCCTACGAGCAGTACTTC.